This TCR beta chain was captured by sequencing in a study of cytomegalovirus exposure and HLA in healthy donors. Study conclusions and caveats: In a later analysis, parvovirus B19, influenza, CMV and Epstein-Barr virus appeared linked to several top co-occurrence clusters.

Researchers ran the PCR with 60 Vbeta and 13 Jbeta primers. Sequenced by immunoSEQ multiplex PCR; TCRdb stores in-frame clones only, minus some. The table has around 160,000 clones, 80% seen once. The V end lost 7 bases, the J end lost 2 bases, and 21 bases lay between the germline ends. This CDR3 is built from 16 residues. A remark on this clone: Antigen specificity is unknown.

The specimen was PBMCs. The TCR sequence derives from a man aged 18 to 30 in good health and CMV-seropositive. V is TRBV5-3 and J is TRBJ1-1; D might be TRBD1 (5 bases). TRBV5-3 is sorted into the ORF group, with uncertain function. The DNA for the CDR3 is TGTGCCAGACGCACCAATAGAACCGGGGGAAACACTGAAGCTTTCTTT. Its translation: CARRTNRTGGNTEAFF.